A single sample is the source of the 24 T cell receptor beta chains below, sequenced in a study of PD-1 blockade in classical Hodgkin lymphoma (dated by TCRdb to 2019 to 2021). The time point label here, explained by the study, means: cycle 1 day 1 (C1D1), immediately before nivolumab initiation. Every trial patient had relapsed following autologous stem cell transplantation, and prior brentuximab vedotin exposure was what differed among cohorts A, B and C. Libraries were built with the immunoSEQ multiplex PCR assay. Sourced from immuneACCESS, this table was stored by TCRdb with only in-frame sequences that have V and J called. A share of the clones is absent; for the studies checked, an unresolved V gene accounts for under half, and the remainder has no known explanation. Across this sample there are about 76,000 clones, with 75% to 90% seen only once. Of the sample, about 20% is held by the ten largest clones.

The sample consisted of peripheral blood mononuclear cells (PBMCs), taken at baseline. The source of these receptors is a human donor with classical Hodgkin lymphoma.

The genes are TRBV2 and TRBJ1-1; 8 bases line up with TRBD1. CDR1 is SNHLY, CDR2 FYNNEI, per germline. The CDR3 contains 15 residues. V lost 5 bases to trimming and J lost 2 bases; unmatched junction nucleotides: 7. The CDR3: CASSWGQASNTEAFF. As DNA, the CDR3 is TGTGCCAGCAGTTGGGGACAGGCCTCTAACACTGAAGCTTTCTTT.

This rearrangement joins TRBV19 to TRBJ2-1; 11 bases line up with TRBD2. This CDR3 comprises 15 residues. CDR1 is LNHDA and CDR2 is SQIVND in the germline V gene (reference sequence). With 4 bases clipped from V and 7 bases from J, the junction kept 6 bases outside the gene matches. CDR3 coding DNA: TGTGCCAGTAGTACCACTAGCGGGAGTCGGAATGAGCAGTTCTTC. Translating it yields CASSTTSGSRNEQFF.

Turning to this clone: This specimen includes other DNA sequences encoding the same CDR3. The CDR3 here is CASSIGPYSNQPQHF. The CDR3 DNA reads TGTGCCAGTAGTATAGGACCCTATAGCAATCAGCCCCAGCATTTT. The V call is TRBV19, the J call TRBJ1-5; D uncertain. There are 15 residues in the CDR3. V shed 1 base and J shed 0 bases, with 7 bases lying between them. Germline CDR1 is LNHDA and CDR2 is SQIVND (reference sequence).

The chain carries TRBV29-1 and TRBJ2-3; possibly TRBD1 for D (5 bases). Germline lookup yields CDR1 SQVTM and CDR2 ANQGSEA. The CDR3 length is 15 residues. The V gene lost 7 bases and the J gene lost 1 base, with 18 bases spanning the gap. CDR3 in DNA: TGCAGCGCGCGATCCACAGGTGCTGGCACAGATACGCAGTATTTT. Translating it yields CSARSTGAGTDTQYF.

The chain combines TRBV10-3 with TRBJ1-5; D is unclear. In germline, CDR1 is ENHRY, CDR2 SYGVKD. Between the trimmed V and J ends, which lost 8 bases and 0 bases, there was a span of 14 bases. The CDR3 length is 15 residues. CDR3 nucleotides: TGTGCCATCCAAAGGAACGGCGATAGCAATCAGCCCCAGCATTTT. It yields the protein CAIQRNGDSNQPQHF.

The rearrangement uses TRBV15 and TRBJ2-7; TRBD1 matches at 10 bases. Germline values: CDR1 LNHNV, CDR2 YYDKDF (reference sequence). This CDR3 has 15 residues. The V and J ends lost 0 bases and 6 bases, in that order; junction bases with no gene match: 5. The CDR3 sequence is CATSREGTGVGEQYF. CDR3 sequence (DNA): TGTGCCACCAGCAGAGAAGGGACAGGGGTAGGCGAGCAGTACTTC.

The gene calls are TRBV19 and TRBJ1-3; 11 bases agree with TRBD1. In germline, CDR1 is LNHDA, CDR2 SQIVND (reference sequence). The CDR3 is 20 amino acids. Trimming removed 0 bases from V and 8 bases from J; junction bases left unmatched: 18. The CDR3 protein is CASSIDWGQGGPNLIDTIYF. The CDR3 nucleotides are TGTGCCAGTAGTATAGATTGGGGACAGGGGGGTCCCAATCTGATTGACACCATATATTTT. Complete variable domain (other parts from reference TRBV19 and TRBJ1-3): DGGITQSPKYLFRKEGQNVTLSCEQNLNHDAMYWYRQDPGQGLRLIYYSQIVNDFQKGDIAEGYSVSREKKESFPLTVTSAQKNPTAFYLCASSIDWGQGGPNLIDTIYFGEGSWLTVV.

The chain links TRBV9 to TRBJ1-2; D might be TRBD1 (6 bases). V lost 0 bases and J lost 7, with 16 bases in between. The CDR3 consists of 15 residues. The germline V gene encodes CDR1 SGDLS and CDR2 YYNGEE. In DNA, the CDR3 is TGTGCCAGCAGCGTAGAGGGGGGAACATTATCTGGCTACACCTTC. It translates to CASSVEGGTLSGYTF.

This clone came up once. V gene TRBV11-2 combines with J gene TRBJ1-2, with D unclear. Trimming took off 3 bases at V and 6 bases at J, with 14 bases between the two ends. The germline CDR1 and CDR2 sequences are SGHAT and FQNNGV. The CDR3 spans 14 residues. CDR3: CASSLEGPSHGYTF. In nucleotides, the CDR3 is TGTGCCAGCAGCTTGGAAGGCCCCTCGCATGGCTACACCTTC. Full variable domain (outside the CDR3, taken from reference TRBV11-2 and TRBJ1-2): EAGVAQSPRYKIIEKRQSVAFWCNPISGHATLYWYQQILGQGPKLLIQFQNNGVVDDSQLPKDRFSAERLKGVDSTLKIQPAKLEDSAVYLCASSLEGPSHGYTFGSGTRLTVV.

The gene calls are TRBV18 and TRBJ1-1, with D possibly TRBD1 on 5 matching bases. Germline V gene lookup returns CDR1 KGHSH and CDR2 LQKENI. V lost 5 bases, J lost 6 bases, and 10 bases lay in between. CDR3 length: 12 amino acids. The CDR3 sequence is CASSWQGAEAFF. The CDR3 DNA reads as TGTGCCAGCTCATGGCAGGGTGCTGAAGCTTTCTTT.

This clone was detected only once. The CDR3 DNA follows: TGTGCCAGCAGTAACACGGTGCACAGGAGCTCCTACGAGCAGTACTTC. Residues: CASSNTVHRSSYEQYF. The gene calls are TRBV7-9 and TRBJ2-7, with TRBD1 as a possible D gene (5 bases). Per the germline V gene, CDR1 is SEHNR and CDR2 is FQNEAQ (reference sequence). The CDR3 consists of 16 residues. The germline V and J ends were trimmed by 6 bases and 0 bases, with 18 bases remaining between them.

This sequence joins TRBV30 and TRBJ2-4; unclear D gene. The ends were cut back, 3 bases at V and 1 base at J, with 13 bases in the middle. Germline CDR1 reads GTSNPN; CDR2 reads SVGIG (reference sequence). This CDR3 is 15 amino acids long. The CDR3 bases are TGTGCCTGGAGCGTTGGGATGGGGGCCAAAAACATTCAGTACTTC. The encoded protein is CAWSVGMGAKNIQYF. The whole variable domain, remainder taken from reference TRBV30 and TRBJ2-4, is SQTIHQWPATLVQPVGSPLSLECTVEGTSNPNLYWYRQAAGRGLQLLFYSVGIGQISSEVPQNLSASRPQDRQFILSSKKLLLSDSGFYLCAWSVGMGAKNIQYFGAGTRLSVL.

The gene calls are TRBV30 and TRBJ1-3; TRBD1 aligns across 7 bases. This CDR3 has 18 amino acids. The V gene's germline CDR1 is GTSNPN and CDR2 SVGIG (reference sequence). V dropped 2 bases and J dropped 0; count of bases not matched to a gene: 13. CDR3 sequence (DNA): TGTGCCTGGAGTCCCACAGGGGACCTCTCCCCCTCTGGAAACACCATATATTTT. It is translated as CAWSPTGDLSPSGNTIYF.

The rearrangement joins TRBV28 to TRBJ1-2, with D perhaps TRBD1 (6 bases). The CDR3 covers 14 residues. Trimming took 8 bases from V and 6 from J, leaving 19 bases between them. Per germline, CDR1 MDHEN and CDR2 SYDVKM. CDR3 loop: CASRAWGRADGYTF. The CDR3, as DNA: TGTGCCAGCCGCGCGTGGGGGCGCGCGGATGGCTACACCTTC.

The V and J genes are TRBV2 and TRBJ2-1; possibly TRBD2 for D (5 bases). The germline V gene encodes CDR1 SNHLY and CDR2 FYNNEI. This CDR3 spans 14 amino acids. V was pared by 5 bases and J by 5 bases, with 13 bases between. For the CDR3, the DNA is TGTGCCAGCAGTACGAGGGATGAACACAATGAGCAGTTCTTC. It yields the protein CASSTRDEHNEQFF.

This chain joins TRBV18 and TRBJ2-7; D unresolved. CDR3 length: 12 amino acids. V was trimmed by 3 bases and J by 7 bases, leaving 10 bases between them. Germline values: CDR1 KGHSH, CDR2 LQKENI. Here the CDR3 reads CASSPSTREQYF. In nucleotides, the CDR3 is TGTGCCAGCTCACCCTCGACCAGAGAGCAGTACTTC.

The chain links TRBV7-6 to TRBJ2-1; 8 nucleotides match TRBD2. Germline CDR1 is SGHVS and CDR2 is FNYEAQ. CDR3 length: 15 amino acids. V shed 6 bases, J shed 8 bases, and the junction held 12 bases outside the gene matches. CDR3 residues: CASSWPAGASYEQFF. The CDR3 DNA follows: TGTGCCAGCAGTTGGCCAGCGGGAGCTAGTTATGAGCAGTTCTTC.

The chain links TRBV6-6 to TRBJ1-1; 9 bases line up with TRBD1. This CDR3 has 16 amino acids. The V gene's germline CDR1 is MNHNY and CDR2 SVGAGI (reference sequence). After removal of 6 bases from V and 5 bases from J, the junction contained 13 bases not matched to a gene. The CDR3 DNA reads as TGTGCCAGCAGCCCAGCGGCCGGGACAGGGAGAACTGAAGCTTTCTTT. The encoded protein is CASSPAAGTGRTEAFF.

The chain has TRBV15 and TRBJ1-2, with D possibly being TRBD1 (6 bases). V lost 5 bases to trimming and J lost 7 bases, with 23 bases between them. The CDR3 runs 16 residues. Per the germline V gene, CDR1 is LNHNV and CDR2 is YYDKDF (reference sequence). The CDR3 loop reads CATSGRLGGPGVGYTF. CDR3 DNA sequence: TGTGCCACCAGCGGACGCCTGGGGGGCCCAGGCGTTGGCTACACCTTC.

The CDR3 region is CASSKEGVGGQPQHF. CDR3 DNA: TGTGCCAGCAGCAAAGAGGGCGTGGGAGGTCAGCCCCAGCATTTT. The gene calls are TRBV21-1 and TRBJ1-5. TRBV21-1 is flagged as a pseudogene. This CDR3 is 15 amino acids long.

CDR3 sequence (DNA): TGTGCCAGCAGTATACAGGGGGCTAATGAAAAACTGTTTTTT. Protein sequence: CASSIQGANEKLFF. This chain connects TRBV6-6 to TRBJ1-4; 8 bases agree with TRBD1. Germline loops: CDR1 MNHNY, CDR2 SVGAGI (reference sequence). There are 14 residues in the CDR3. The J segment lost 3 bases and the V segment lost 5 bases, leaving 2 bases of the junction unmatched.

The chain has TRBV4-2 and TRBJ2-3; D gene ambiguous. The CDR3 spans 18 residues. Germline CDR1 reads LGHNA; CDR2 reads YNFKEQ. Deletions cut 0 bases from V and 0 bases from J, with 16 bases between. As DNA, the CDR3 is TGTGCCAGCAGCCAAGATCTTAACTTCTTCACTAGCACAGATACGCAGTATTTT. This translates into CASSQDLNFFTSTDTQYF.

V usage is TRBV2 and J usage is TRBJ2-7; 10 bases are shared with TRBD2. Germline V lookup: CDR1 SNHLY, CDR2 FYNNEI. The CDR3 consists of 14 residues. The junction had 8 bases not matched to a gene; V was cut back by 6 bases and J by 6 bases. The CDR3 sequence: CASSGLADASEQYF. CDR3 DNA: TGTGCCAGCAGCGGACTAGCGGATGCCTCCGAGCAGTACTTC.

V gene TRBV6-1 combines with J gene TRBJ1-3, with 9 nucleotides matching TRBD1. The CDR3 is 15 residues long. Trimming at V came to 1 base and at J to 7 bases, leaving 5 bases not matched to a gene. The germline gives CDR1 MNHNS, CDR2 SASEGT. The CDR3 reads CASSEDRGPFNTIYF. The CDR3 DNA reads TGTGCCAGCAGTGAAGACAGGGGGCCTTTTAACACCATATATTTT.